The clone carrying this T cell receptor (beta chain) was seen ten or more times. This record comes from a study of shared clonotypes between healthy human individuals. The protocol was immunoSEQ multiplex PCR, while the TCRdb copy is restricted to in-frame clones and leaves out a portion. The sample shows about 230,000 clones, approximately 70% of them seen only once. The V end was cut by 0 bases, the J end by 8 bases, with 10 bases between. The CDR3 sequence is 12 residues long. Germline V gives CDR1 GTSNPN, CDR2 SVGIG (reference sequence). The chain recombines TRBV30 with TRBJ1-2; D is possibly TRBD1 (5 bases). The TCR sequence derives from a man aged 25 to 40 in good health. Sequenced input: memory CD4+ T cells sorted from blood. This sample's subset: CD45RA-negative fraction. The CDR3 nucleotides read TGTGCCTGGAGTGTTGGGACGGTGGGCTACACCTTC. It yields the protein CAWSVGTVGYTF.